The rows below give T cell receptor beta chains drawn from one sample of a study of T cell responses to AZD1222 COVID-19 vaccine. The assay was immunoSEQ multiplex PCR, and TCRdb's table has in-frame clones only and misses some. There are approximately 100,000 clones in the sample; roughly 90% occur only once, and about 15% lies in the top ten. This material consisted of peripheral blood, taken on day 0 of AZD1222 vaccination. These receptors originate from an adult in good health. Each CDR3 is given with its conserved first and last residue. Fields, in order: V gene, CDR3 length, J gene, clone size, D gene, CDR3 DNA, CDR3 protein. A D gene is named only where the DNA matches it firmly. Expanded clones are given a class, and other clones once, few, many or no size at all.

v_call: TRBV3-1/TRBV3-2; cdr3_length: 15; j_call: TRBJ2-7; clone_size: -; d_call: -; cdr3_nt: TGTGCCAGCAGCCAAGCCCCGGGACATTTCCACGAGCAGTACTTC; cdr3_aa: CASSQAPGHFHEQYF
v_call: TRBV7-9; cdr3_length: 15; j_call: TRBJ2-6; clone_size: -; d_call: -; cdr3_nt: TGTGCCAGCAGCCTATCTCCAGACGGGGCCAACGTCCTGACTTTC; cdr3_aa: CASSLSPDGANVLTF
v_call: TRBV4-1; cdr3_length: 14; j_call: TRBJ1-5; clone_size: once; d_call: -; cdr3_nt: TGCGCCAGCAGCCGGGGCGATGGCAATCAGCCCCAGCATTTT; cdr3_aa: CASSRGDGNQPQHF
v_call: TRBV4-1; cdr3_length: 17; j_call: TRBJ1-6; clone_size: once; d_call: TRBD1; cdr3_nt: TGCGCCAGCAGCCTCGGACAGGGAAGCTCCTATAATTCACCCCTCCACTTT; cdr3_aa: CASSLGQGSSYNSPLHF
v_call: TRBV14; cdr3_length: 18; j_call: TRBJ2-5; clone_size: -; d_call: TRBD2; cdr3_nt: TGTGCCAGCAGCCAAGTCTACCTAGCGGGAGTCCAGTGGGAGACCCAGTACTTC; cdr3_aa: CASSQVYLAGVQWETQYF
v_call: TRBV5-1; cdr3_length: 16; j_call: TRBJ1-1; clone_size: -; d_call: -; cdr3_nt: TGCGCCAGCAGCTTGGCTTACAGAGCCGGGGGCACTGAAGCTTTCTTT; cdr3_aa: CASSLAYRAGGTEAFF
v_call: TRBV5-1; cdr3_length: 15; j_call: TRBJ2-2; clone_size: -; d_call: -; cdr3_nt: TGCGCCAGCAGCGTTCAGGGTGTTAACACCGGGGAGCTGTTTTTT; cdr3_aa: CASSVQGVNTGELFF
v_call: TRBV5-1; cdr3_length: 13; j_call: TRBJ1-1; clone_size: -; d_call: -; cdr3_nt: TGCGCCAGCAGCTTTCGGACCCTTACGGAAGCTTTCTTT; cdr3_aa: CASSFRTLTEAFF
v_call: TRBV6-5; cdr3_length: 13; j_call: TRBJ2-5; clone_size: -; d_call: TRBD1; cdr3_nt: TGTGCCAGCACCCGGGACAGGGAAAAGACCCAGTACTTC; cdr3_aa: CASTRDREKTQYF
v_call: TRBV27; cdr3_length: 15; j_call: TRBJ1-5; clone_size: -; d_call: -; cdr3_nt: TGTGCCAGCAGTTTATCCCGGACGGGGAATCAGCCCCAGCATTTT; cdr3_aa: CASSLSRTGNQPQHF
v_call: TRBV27; cdr3_length: 14; j_call: TRBJ2-3; clone_size: -; d_call: -; cdr3_nt: TGTGCCAGCAGTTTATCGAGTGGGGGGGCGATTCAGTATTTT; cdr3_aa: CASSLSSGGAIQYF
v_call: TRBV5-1; cdr3_length: 14; j_call: TRBJ2-7; clone_size: -; d_call: -; cdr3_nt: TGCGCCAGCAGCTTGGTGGGTGGCGGATCAGAGCAGTACTTC; cdr3_aa: CASSLVGGGSEQYF
v_call: TRBV5-1; cdr3_length: 15; j_call: TRBJ1-2; clone_size: once; d_call: -; cdr3_nt: TGCGCCAGCAGCTTGGGCGAGGGGCGGAACTATGGCTACACCTTC; cdr3_aa: CASSLGEGRNYGYTF
v_call: TRBV14; cdr3_length: 15; j_call: TRBJ1-1; clone_size: -; d_call: -; cdr3_nt: TGTGCCAGCAGCCAATCGAGCACAGGGATTTTGGTAGCTTTCTTT; cdr3_aa: CASSQSSTGILVAFF
v_call: TRBV12-3/TRBV12-4; cdr3_length: 13; j_call: TRBJ1-5; clone_size: -; d_call: -; cdr3_nt: TGTGCCAGCAGTTTTAACCCAGGTCAGCCCCAGCATTTT; cdr3_aa: CASSFNPGQPQHF
v_call: TRBV5-4; cdr3_length: 17; j_call: TRBJ2-1; clone_size: -; d_call: -; cdr3_nt: TGTGCCAGCAGCTTCCTCTGGGACACGGGGCTAAGTAATGAGCAGTTCTTC; cdr3_aa: CASSFLWDTGLSNEQFF
v_call: TRBV4-1; cdr3_length: 15; j_call: TRBJ2-7; clone_size: -; d_call: TRBD2; cdr3_nt: TGCGCCAGCAGCCAAGCTTTTCTAGCGGGATCCGAGCAGTACTTC; cdr3_aa: CASSQAFLAGSEQYF
v_call: TRBV12-3/TRBV12-4; cdr3_length: 12; j_call: TRBJ1-6; clone_size: -; d_call: -; cdr3_nt: TGTGCCAGCAGGGAGAGTAATTCACCCCTCCACTTT; cdr3_aa: CASRESNSPLHF
v_call: TRBV2; cdr3_length: 14; j_call: TRBJ1-2; clone_size: -; d_call: -; cdr3_nt: TGTGCCAGCAGTGAACACGACGAGGATGATGGCTACACCTTC; cdr3_aa: CASSEHDEDDGYTF
v_call: TRBV29-1; cdr3_length: 14; j_call: TRBJ2-7; clone_size: -; d_call: -; cdr3_nt: TGCAGCGTTGGAGACAGTCGAAGGTCCTACGAGCAGTACTTC; cdr3_aa: CSVGDSRRSYEQYF
v_call: TRBV29-1; cdr3_length: 18; j_call: TRBJ2-3; clone_size: -; d_call: TRBD2; cdr3_nt: TGCAGCGTTGAAGGAGGAACTAGCGGGATCCTCGATTTATTGGCGCAGTATTTT; cdr3_aa: CSVEGGTSGILDLLAQYF
v_call: TRBV29-1; cdr3_length: 12; j_call: TRBJ2-7; clone_size: once; d_call: -; cdr3_nt: TGCAGCGTTGAAGGGACCTCCTACGAGCAGTACTTC; cdr3_aa: CSVEGTSYEQYF
v_call: TRBV18; cdr3_length: 14; j_call: TRBJ1-1; clone_size: -; d_call: -; cdr3_nt: TGTGCCAGCTCACCTATACAGAGGAACACTGAAGCTTTCTTT; cdr3_aa: CASSPIQRNTEAFF
v_call: TRBV6-5; cdr3_length: 12; j_call: TRBJ1-5; clone_size: -; d_call: -; cdr3_nt: TGTGCCAGCAAATTTGGCAATCAGCCCCAGCATTTT; cdr3_aa: CASKFGNQPQHF
v_call: TRBV30; cdr3_length: 11; j_call: TRBJ1-1; clone_size: -; d_call: -; cdr3_nt: TGTGCCTGGAGTGTACAGACTGAAGCTTTCTTT; cdr3_aa: CAWSVQTEAFF
v_call: TRBV7-2; cdr3_length: 13; j_call: TRBJ1-5; clone_size: -; d_call: -; cdr3_nt: TGTGCCAGCAGCTCGGACCAGCGACAGCCCCAGCATTTT; cdr3_aa: CASSSDQRQPQHF
v_call: TRBV27; cdr3_length: 17; j_call: TRBJ2-1; clone_size: -; d_call: -; cdr3_nt: TGTGCCAGCAGAGATCCGGTAGATGGAAGCAGGCACAATGAGCAGTTCTTC; cdr3_aa: CASRDPVDGSRHNEQFF
v_call: TRBV6-5; cdr3_length: 14; j_call: TRBJ2-1; clone_size: -; d_call: TRBD1; cdr3_nt: TGTGCCAGCAGATTCAATGGACAGGGACGGGAGCAGTTCTTC; cdr3_aa: CASRFNGQGREQFF
v_call: TRBV3-1/TRBV3-2; cdr3_length: 14; j_call: TRBJ1-2; clone_size: -; d_call: -; cdr3_nt: TGTGCCAGCAGCCAATCAGGGACCGCGTGGGGCTACACCTTC; cdr3_aa: CASSQSGTAWGYTF
v_call: TRBV5-1; cdr3_length: 13; j_call: TRBJ2-7; clone_size: -; d_call: -; cdr3_nt: TGCGCCAGCAGCTTGGGAGGGGTTTACGAGCAGTACTTC; cdr3_aa: CASSLGGVYEQYF
v_call: TRBV5-1; cdr3_length: 16; j_call: TRBJ2-3; clone_size: -; d_call: TRBD2; cdr3_nt: TGCGCCAGCAGCTTGGTGCCCGAGCGGGAGCGCGATACGCAGTATTTT; cdr3_aa: CASSLVPERERDTQYF
v_call: TRBV5-4; cdr3_length: 17; j_call: TRBJ2-6; clone_size: -; d_call: TRBD1; cdr3_nt: TGTGCCAGCAGCCTCGGGACAGGGGGCCCTGGGGCCAACGTCCTGACTTTC; cdr3_aa: CASSLGTGGPGANVLTF
v_call: TRBV28; cdr3_length: 16; j_call: TRBJ2-5; clone_size: -; d_call: -; cdr3_nt: TGTGCCAGCAGTTTAAGCCCCGACAGGTACGGAGAGACCCAGTACTTC; cdr3_aa: CASSLSPDRYGETQYF
v_call: TRBV28; cdr3_length: 15; j_call: TRBJ1-3; clone_size: -; d_call: -; cdr3_nt: TGTGCCAGCAGTTTCGGCGCAGAATACGGAAACACCATATATTTT; cdr3_aa: CASSFGAEYGNTIYF
v_call: TRBV11-3; cdr3_length: 15; j_call: TRBJ1-3; clone_size: -; d_call: -; cdr3_nt: TGTGCCAGCAGCTTAGCTTCTGGGACTGGAAACACCATATATTTT; cdr3_aa: CASSLASGTGNTIYF
v_call: TRBV6-5; cdr3_length: 13; j_call: TRBJ2-7; clone_size: once; d_call: TRBD1; cdr3_nt: TGTGCCAGCAGGCGTCCGGGACAGTACGAGCAGTACTTC; cdr3_aa: CASRRPGQYEQYF
v_call: TRBV11-2; cdr3_length: 12; j_call: TRBJ2-7; clone_size: -; d_call: -; cdr3_nt: TGTGCCAGCAGCTTCGGGACTGGCGAGCAGTACTTC; cdr3_aa: CASSFGTGEQYF
v_call: TRBV5-1; cdr3_length: 18; j_call: TRBJ2-7; clone_size: -; d_call: TRBD2; cdr3_nt: TGCGCCAGCAACCTTGGGTATGGGGCTAGCGGGAGCTCCTACGAGCAGTACTTC; cdr3_aa: CASNLGYGASGSSYEQYF
v_call: TRBV21-1; cdr3_length: 16; j_call: TRBJ1-2; clone_size: -; d_call: -; cdr3_nt: TGTGCCAGCAGCCTCCGGACAGGGCGACCTAACTATGGCTACACCTTC; cdr3_aa: CASSLRTGRPNYGYTF
v_call: TRBV5-8; cdr3_length: 15; j_call: TRBJ2-1; clone_size: -; d_call: -; cdr3_nt: TGTGCCAGCAGCCCCTTCTTAAGCTCCTACAATGAGCAGTTCTTC; cdr3_aa: CASSPFLSSYNEQFF
v_call: TRBV6-5; cdr3_length: 16; j_call: TRBJ2-1; clone_size: -; d_call: TRBD2; cdr3_nt: TGTGCCAGCAGTTCCCCTCGACTAGCGGGAGAAGATGAGCAGTTCTTC; cdr3_aa: CASSSPRLAGEDEQFF
v_call: TRBV28; cdr3_length: 14; j_call: TRBJ1-5; clone_size: -; d_call: -; cdr3_nt: TGTGCCGGGGGCGCGAGCGCGGGCAATCAGCCCCAGCATTTT; cdr3_aa: CAGGASAGNQPQHF
v_call: TRBV11-1; cdr3_length: 13; j_call: TRBJ2-7; clone_size: -; d_call: -; cdr3_nt: TGTGCCAGCAGCATAAGAGGTGCGGGTGAGCAGTACTTC; cdr3_aa: CASSIRGAGEQYF
v_call: TRBV19; cdr3_length: 15; j_call: TRBJ2-7; clone_size: -; d_call: TRBD2; cdr3_nt: TGTGCCAGTAGTATGTCGGGAGGCCTTTCCTACGAGCAGTACTTC; cdr3_aa: CASSMSGGLSYEQYF
v_call: TRBV29-1; cdr3_length: 15; j_call: TRBJ2-2; clone_size: once; d_call: TRBD2; cdr3_nt: TGCAGCGTTGATATATCGGGCGGGAGTCACGGGGAGCTGTTTTTT; cdr3_aa: CSVDISGGSHGELFF
v_call: TRBV6-5; cdr3_length: 14; j_call: TRBJ1-2; clone_size: -; d_call: -; cdr3_nt: TGTGCCAGCAGTTACCCCGGGGGATTTGGGGGCTACACCTTC; cdr3_aa: CASSYPGGFGGYTF
v_call: TRBV24-1; cdr3_length: 14; j_call: TRBJ2-1; clone_size: -; d_call: -; cdr3_nt: TGTGCCACCAGTGCTGTGGGACGCGACCGGGAGCAGTTCTTC; cdr3_aa: CATSAVGRDREQFF
v_call: TRBV2; cdr3_length: 14; j_call: TRBJ1-4; clone_size: -; d_call: TRBD1; cdr3_nt: TGTGCCAGCAGTCGTCAGGGGGCGCGGGAAAAACTGTTTTTT; cdr3_aa: CASSRQGAREKLFF
v_call: TRBV5-4; cdr3_length: 15; j_call: TRBJ2-1; clone_size: -; d_call: TRBD1; cdr3_nt: TGTGCCAGCAGCTCCCCGGGACAGGGGGACAATGAGCAGTTCTTC; cdr3_aa: CASSSPGQGDNEQFF
v_call: TRBV10-3; cdr3_length: 14; j_call: TRBJ1-6; clone_size: -; d_call: -; cdr3_nt: TGTGCCATCAGTGACGGTTTCTCCAACGCGCCCCTCCACTTT; cdr3_aa: CAISDGFSNAPLHF
v_call: TRBV27; cdr3_length: 14; j_call: TRBJ2-1; clone_size: -; d_call: -; cdr3_nt: TGTGCCACCATGAGGGGGGCGACCTACAATGAGCAGTTCTTC; cdr3_aa: CATMRGATYNEQFF
v_call: TRBV6-1; cdr3_length: 13; j_call: TRBJ1-2; clone_size: once; d_call: -; cdr3_nt: TGTGCCAGCAGTGATGAAGCGAACTATGGCTACACCTTC; cdr3_aa: CASSDEANYGYTF